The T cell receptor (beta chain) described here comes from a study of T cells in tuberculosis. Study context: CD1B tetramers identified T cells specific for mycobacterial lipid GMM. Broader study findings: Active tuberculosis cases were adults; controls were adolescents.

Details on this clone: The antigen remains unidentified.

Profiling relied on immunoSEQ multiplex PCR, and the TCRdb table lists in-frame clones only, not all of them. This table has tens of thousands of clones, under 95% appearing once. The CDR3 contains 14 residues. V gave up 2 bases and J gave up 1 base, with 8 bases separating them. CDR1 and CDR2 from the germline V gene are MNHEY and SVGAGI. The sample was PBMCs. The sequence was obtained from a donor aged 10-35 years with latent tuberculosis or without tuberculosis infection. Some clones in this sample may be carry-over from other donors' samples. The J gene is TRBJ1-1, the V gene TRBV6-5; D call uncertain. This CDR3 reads CASSYDGRNTEAFF. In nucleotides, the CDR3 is TGTGCCAGCAGTTACGATGGTAGGAACACTGAAGCTTTCTTT.